Included here is one T cell receptor (beta chain) sequence, with context. Its antigen is still unknown. Base-call qualities are not available, and no considerably larger clone is one nucleotide away. The data belong to a study of response to subunit inactivated influenza vaccine (dated by TCRdb to 2016 to 2019). About the study as a whole: The study used deep quantitative T cell receptor repertoire profiling to track responses to a trivalent subunit inactivated influenza vaccine. Beyond this particular receptor, the publication reports: The authors proposed that each seasonal influenza vaccination may bring in only a limited number of new T cells.

Receptor amplification or capture employed RT-PCR. The sequencer was an Illumina HiSeq 2500. TCRdb itself trimmed the public reads at Q25 with fastp, ran MiXCR and retained productive beta chains. Each record represents a unique CDR3 protein, reported with the most common genes and DNA among its rows. For this sample the table gives about 500,000 distinct CDR3 sequences, of which 16% were detected only once. Approximately 3% of the sample rests with the top ten. Measured from the cysteine to the phenylalanine, the CDR3 is 15 residues long. Only the CDR3 part of the read is kept: 45 bases, read in frame from the first base. The germline V gene gives CDR1 as SGDLS and CDR2 as YYNGEE. Ends trimmed: V by 3 bases, J by 4 bases; bases unmatched to a gene: 5.

The sample here was CD4+ T cells sorted from PBMCs, taken around 25 months after vaccination. This sequence originates from a man between 45 and 75 years old who received an inactivated influenza vaccine. Donor details come from another sample of the same person, matched by shared clones. The chain uses TRBV9 and TRBJ2-1, and TRBD2 aligns with 9 junction nucleotides. The nucleotide sequence reads as follows: TGTGCCAGCAGCGGAGCGACTAGCGGATACAATGAGCAGTTCTTC. This encodes CASSGATSGYNEQFF.